This T cell receptor (beta chain) was identified during a study of tumor-infiltrating lymphocytes in primary liver carcinoma. Study outcomes and limitations: Compared with blood, tumor repertoires held significantly more in their top 250 clones. The study found tumor-adjacent and tumor-blood pairs overlapped less than tumor region pairs.

Constant-region priming of around 500 ng total RNA yielded TCR beta cDNA. Amplification in three nested multiplex PCR rounds with slightly modified ARM-PCR gave rise to TCR beta libraries. A C-beta reverse primer was combined with TRBV1-TRBV30 forward primers in the first two PCR rounds, and each round had about 10 cycles. One entry per CDR3 protein results from TCRdb running MiXCR on the multiplex PCR reads. The sample carries over 25,000 distinct CDR3 sequences, 78% recorded once. Extraction of RNA together with DNA used about 17-34 mg of unsorted bulk tissue. Chronic HBV infection was present in the patients, who were treatment-naive. Germline trimming cut 6 bases from V and 2 bases from J; bases unmatched to any gene: 6. The CDR3 sequence is 14 residues long. Germline V gives CDR1 MDHEN, CDR2 SYDVKM. This clonotype has at least ten counts. What it recognizes is unknown.

The material sequenced was liver tumor tissue from sampling region 3. Subset of the sample: tumor region T3, left-lateral pole. This rearrangement joins TRBV28 to TRBJ2-5, with 7 bases that match TRBD2. The sequence derives from a man aged 40-49 years with primary liver carcinoma and hepatitis B virus infection. CDR3 sequence (DNA): TGTGCCAGCAGCTGGGGGGGGGGACAAGAGACCCAGTACTTC. It is translated as CASSWGGGQETQYF.